This T cell receptor (beta chain) appears in the sequencing data of a study of early T cells in non-severe SARS-CoV-2 infection. This clonotype came up many times. The antigen remains undetermined. The TCR library protocol was used to attach unique molecular identifiers. These identifiers were attached to individual cDNA molecules. TCRdb re-analysed the 5' RACE reads in MiXCR, keeping a single row per CDR3 protein. Among roughly 33,000 distinct CDR3 sequences listed, around 5.8% were seen once. Points from the study as a whole: Matching against VDJdb likely underestimated virus-specific expansions, favoring anti-spike CD8.

The ends were cut back, 5 bases at V and 2 bases at J, with 9 bases in the middle. The germline V gene encodes CDR1 LNHDA and CDR2 SQIVND (reference sequence). This CDR3 region has 14 residues. Sequenced sample: whole blood. The chain couples TRBV19 to TRBJ2-2; D ambiguous. The TCR originated in an adult who was a healthcare worker with PCR-confirmed SARS-CoV-2 infection or an uninfected control (not recorded which). In DNA, the CDR3 is TGTGCCAGTAGTGGTCGGATTAACACCGGGGAGCTGTTTTTT. Its protein product is CASSGRINTGELFF.